Each of the 26 T cell receptor beta chains below was sequenced from the same sample in a study of metastatic and nonmetastatic thyroid tumors. No treatment had been given to any patient before thyroid surgery. TCRdb reassembled clones from the PCR reads with MiXCR. The table shows approximately 35,000 clones, with 9.5% to 14% occurring only once. Sequencing used blood. These TCRs come from a female donor with papillary thyroid cancer or a benign thyroid nodule (not recorded which). Some clones in this sample may be carry-over from other donors' samples.

There are many counts of this clone. The genes are TRBV28 and TRBJ1-2; D ambiguous. The CDR3 runs 12 residues. V was trimmed by 4 bases and J by 8 bases, leaving 11 bases between them. The germline gives CDR1 MDHEN, CDR2 SYDVKM. CDR3 sequence: CASSSTQAGYTF. As DNA, the CDR3 is TGTGCCAGCAGTTCGACCCAGGCAGGCTACACCTTC.

The chain employs TRBV2 and TRBJ2-1; TRBD2 aligns across 9 bases. Germline CDR1 and CDR2: SNHLY and FYNNEI. With V trimmed by 4 bases and J by 0 bases, 10 bases remained unmatched. This CDR3 has 18 amino acids. The CDR3 bases are TGTGCCAGCAGTGCCGACCCTGAGCGGGGGGACTCCTACAATGAGCAGTTCTTC. Amino acid sequence: CASSADPERGDSYNEQFF.

The table lists this clone with many counts. The chain is built from TRBV6-2 or TRBV6-3 and TRBJ1-1; possible D gene TRBD1, 5 bases. This CDR3 has 14 residues. Germline loops: CDR1 MNHEY, CDR2 SVGEGT. V was trimmed by 3 bases and J by 6 bases, leaving 14 bases between them. The CDR3 DNA follows: TGTGCCAGCAGTTATGGCCCAGGGTTTGCTGAAGCTTTCTTT. Translation: CASSYGPGFAEAFF.

This clone occurred a few times. The rearrangement links TRBV6-1 to TRBJ1-2; 10 bases map to TRBD1. V trimming: 7 bases; J trimming: 8 bases; junction bases outside the gene matches: 10. Germline CDR1 reads MNHNS; CDR2 reads SASEGT. This CDR3 spans 14 amino acids. The CDR3 loop reads CASTPGTGVGGYTF. The CDR3 coding sequence is TGTGCCAGCACCCCCGGGACAGGGGTAGGGGGCTACACCTTC.

Judged by abundance, this clone is medium-sized. The chain employs TRBV12-3 or TRBV12-4 and TRBJ2-7; 7 positions agree with TRBD2. This CDR3 is 14 amino acids long. Trimming removed 2 bases from V and 0 bases from J; junction bases left unmatched: 1. The CDR3 nucleotides read TGTGCCAGCAGTTTACAGCGGGGCTCCTACGAGCAGTACTTC. Translating gives CASSLQRGSYEQYF.

There are many counts of this clone. The chain uses TRBV2 and TRBJ2-7; 7 nucleotides line up with TRBD2. V was clipped by 6 bases and J by 6 bases; unmatched bases: 11. The CDR3 loop spans 14 amino acids. Germline V gives CDR1 SNHLY, CDR2 FYNNEI. The CDR3 sequence: CASRYGTIGFEQYF. The CDR3 DNA follows: TGTGCCAGCAGGTACGGGACTATCGGGTTCGAGCAGTACTTC. The full variable domain, its missing parts supplied by reference TRBV2 and TRBJ2-7, is EPEVTQTPSHQVTQMGQEVILRCVPISNHLYFYWYRQILGQKVEFLVSFYNNEISEKSEIFDDQFSVERPDGSNFTLKIRSTKLEDSAMYFCASRYGTIGFEQYFGPGTRLTVT.

The V gene is TRBV30, the J gene TRBJ1-2, with unresolved D. The germline V gene encodes CDR1 GTSNPN and CDR2 SVGIG (reference sequence). There are 16 residues in the CDR3. The CDR3: CLVRQTEGPFRYGYTF. The CDR3 DNA reads TGTTTAGTTCGTCAAACCGAGGGTCCTTTCAGATATGGCTACACCTTC. The whole variable domain, filled in from reference TRBV30 and TRBJ1-2, reads SQTIHQWPATLVQPVGSPLSLECTVEGTSNPNLYWYRQAAGRGLQLLFYSVGIGQISSEVPQNLSASRPQDRQFILSSKKLLLSDSGFYLCLVRQTEGPFRYGYTFGSGTRLTVV.

This clone has at least ten counts. Other DNA sequences in the sample encode the same CDR3. The chain combines TRBV28 with TRBJ1-2; D not resolved. Looked up from germline, CDR1 is MDHEN and CDR2 is SYDVKM. This CDR3 has 14 residues. Trimming took off 10 bases at V and 2 bases at J, with 17 bases between the two ends. The CDR3 bases are TGTGCCATAAGGCGGCCTTTAAACAACTATGGCTACACCTTC. The encoded protein is CAIRRPLNNYGYTF.

V gene TRBV5-4 combines with J gene TRBJ2-5; TRBD1 matches at 7 bases. The CDR3 is 14 residues long. Losses at the gene ends were 0 bases for V and 3 bases for J; bases not matched to a gene: 2. In germline, CDR1 is SGHNT, CDR2 YYREEE (reference sequence). The CDR3 DNA is TGTGCCAGCAGCTTGGGAGGGACAGAAGAGACCCAGTACTTC. Translated, it gives CASSLGGTEETQYF.

This clone was counted many times. This sequence joins TRBV20-1 and TRBJ2-1; D gene unclear. The germline V gene has CDR1 DFQATT and CDR2 SNEGSKA (reference sequence). The length of the CDR3 is 11 residues. Between the trimmed V and J ends, which lost 7 bases and 6 bases, there was a span of 10 bases. The CDR3 is CSVTLGNEQFF. The CDR3 DNA reads as TGCAGTGTAACCCTAGGCAATGAGCAGTTCTTC.

This clone showed up many times. The chain uses TRBV4-2 and TRBJ2-5, with unresolved D. Trimming left V 4 bases short and J 5 bases short, with 14 bases between. The CDR3 runs 14 residues. Germline V CDR1 and CDR2: LGHNA, YNFKEQ. CDR3 nucleotides: TGTGCCAGCAGCCCCGGTTGGGCGGCCGAGACCCAGTACTTC. Translating it yields CASSPGWAAETQYF.

The chain is built from TRBV9 and TRBJ2-6; D possibly corresponds to TRBD2 (6 bases). Germline loops: CDR1 SGDLS, CDR2 YYNGEE. CDR3 length: 15 residues. Trimming shortened V by 5 bases and J by 4 bases, and 13 bases separated the two germline ends. CDR3 DNA: TGTGCCAGCAGTTTTACTAGCTCGGGGGCCAACGTCCTGACTTTC. It encodes CASSFTSSGANVLTF.

Many counts were recorded for this clone. The chain recombines TRBV18 with TRBJ1-6; a weak D match, TRBD1 (6 bases). V lost 4 bases to trimming and J lost 4 bases, with 11 bases between them. CDR1 is KGHSH and CDR2 is LQKENI in the germline V gene. The CDR3 consists of 15 residues. CDR3 nucleotides: TGTGCCAGCTCACAACAGGGATCTTATAATTCACCCCTCCACTTT. It specifies CASSQQGSYNSPLHF.

This clone was detected ten times or more. The V and J genes are TRBV11-1 and TRBJ2-7, with unresolved D. Germline-derived CDR1 and CDR2 are SGHAT and FQDESV (reference sequence). Trimming left V 1 base short and J 3 bases short, with 1 base between. The CDR3 runs to 11 residues. In DNA, the CDR3 is TGTGCCAGCAGCTTAGACTACGAGCAGTACTTC. As protein: CASSLDYEQYF.

This clone was counted many times. The chain is built from TRBV11-2 and TRBJ2-3; either TRBD1 or TRBD2 may fit D (5 bases each). V was shortened by 8 bases and J by 2 bases, with 17 bases between the two germline ends. CDR1 is SGHAT, CDR2 FQNNGV, per germline. CDR3 length: 15 residues. CDR3 in amino acids: CASALGARDTDTQYF. As DNA, the CDR3 is TGTGCCAGCGCTTTAGGGGCGAGGGACACAGATACGCAGTATTTT.

This rearrangement joins TRBV20-1 to TRBJ2-4; 10 nucleotides agree with TRBD1. This CDR3 contains 16 residues. CDR1 and CDR2 (germline): DFQATT, SNEGSKA (reference sequence). J lost 5 bases, V lost 4 bases, and 11 bases had no gene match. The CDR3 reads CSAMEGGDRGENIQYF. CDR3 nucleotide sequence: TGCAGTGCTATGGAGGGTGGGGACAGGGGAGAAAACATTCAGTACTTC.

This clone was seen many times. The genes are TRBV7-2 and TRBJ2-1; tentatively, D is TRBD2 (7 bases). Germline CDR1 reads SGHTA; CDR2 reads FQGNSA. V lost 3 bases and J lost 3, with 12 bases in between. The CDR3 sequence is 15 residues long. The CDR3 DNA reads TGTGCCAGCAGCTTGCGGGGGCAGAGCTACAATGAGCAGTTCTTC. This translates into CASSLRGQSYNEQFF.

This clone was seen at least ten times. The chain couples TRBV11-3 to TRBJ1-1; the D is unclear. Trimming cost V 0 bases and J 5 bases, with 19 bases left between them. The CDR3 extends over 17 amino acids. The germline gives CDR1 SGHNT, CDR2 YENEEA. CDR3 DNA sequence: TGTGCCAGCAGCTTAGATGTGGTGGGCACAGTGACGACTGAAGCTTTCTTT. Its protein product is CASSLDVVGTVTTEAFF.

The V and J genes are TRBV20-1 and TRBJ2-7, with D perhaps TRBD2 (6 bases). Per the germline V gene, CDR1 is DFQATT and CDR2 is SNEGSKA (reference sequence). This CDR3 is 13 amino acids long. The V gene lost 2 bases and the J gene lost 9 bases, with 17 bases spanning the gap. The CDR3 region has the DNA TGCAGTGCTAGAACGGGCCGGCGGGACGCGCAGTACTTC. This gives the protein CSARTGRRDAQYF.

A note on this clone: One base away lies a much larger clone, so this may be a sequencing read error. The chain couples TRBV9 to TRBJ2-5; TRBD2 agrees at 15 bases. There are 18 residues in the CDR3. Germline CDR1 is SGDLS and CDR2 is YYNGEE. The CDR3 is CVSSVGPGTSGRLETQYF. CDR3 coding DNA: TGTGTCAGCAGCGTAGGACCCGGGACTAGCGGGAGGCTGGAGACCCAGTACTTC.

This clone was seen many times. J is TRBJ2-3 and V is TRBV19; no clear D. V lost 6 bases, J lost 5 bases, and 9 bases lay in between. Germline CDR1 LNHDA, CDR2 SQIVND (reference sequence). The CDR3 length is 12 residues. The CDR3 DNA reads as TGTGCCAGTAGCCGATACCAAGATACGCAGTATTTT. Translating gives CASSRYQDTQYF.

This clone was seen at least ten times. The chain has TRBV20-1 and TRBJ2-3, with D possibly TRBD2 on 6 matching bases. The CDR3 runs 15 residues. V lost 5 bases to trimming and J lost 2 bases, with 17 bases between them. Germline V CDR1 and CDR2: DFQATT, SNEGSKA (reference sequence). CDR3 nucleotide sequence: TGCAGTGCTGCATCCCCCAGGCGGGACACAGATACGCAGTATTTT. The encoded protein is CSAASPRRDTDTQYF.

This clone was detected ten times or more. The rearrangement uses TRBV29-1 and TRBJ2-1; TRBD1 matches at 7 bases. Germline CDR1 is SQVTM and CDR2 is ANQGSEA. V lost 3 bases to trimming and J lost 5 bases; unmatched junction nucleotides: 19. The CDR3 is 18 residues long. The DNA of the CDR3 is TGCAGCGTTGAGGGATTGGCTACAATCGGGACAGCCGACAATGAGCAGTTCTTC. Translated: CSVEGLATIGTADNEQFF.

This clone was counted many times. The rearrangement joins TRBV3-1 to TRBJ1-2; TRBD1 agrees at 7 bases. Germline CDR1 and CDR2: LGHDT and YNNKEL (reference sequence). J lost 6 bases, V lost 3 bases, and 7 bases had no gene match. The CDR3 sequence is 14 residues long. CDR3 amino acids: CASSQAGTVNGYTF. CDR3 nucleotide sequence: TGTGCCAGCAGCCAGGCCGGGACAGTAAATGGCTACACCTTC.

This clone was found many times. This rearrangement joins TRBV7-2 to TRBJ1-3; 7 nucleotides line up with TRBD1. Germline CDR1 and CDR2: SGHTA and FQGNSA. The CDR3 sequence is 15 residues long. Germline trimming cut 2 bases from V and 0 bases from J; bases unmatched to any gene: 1. DNA of the CDR3: TGTGCCAGCAGCTTAACAGGGGCCTCTGGAAACACCATATATTTT. As protein: CASSLTGASGNTIYF.

The table lists this clone with a few counts. V gene TRBV6-5 combines with J gene TRBJ2-2; TRBD1 aligns across 12 bases. Germline V CDR1 and CDR2: MNHEY, SVGAGI. This CDR3 has 16 residues. V lost 5 bases and J lost 7; bases outside the gene matches: 8. CDR3 nucleotide sequence: TGTGCCAGCAGTCACCGGGACAGGGGGCGGCTCGGGGAGCTGTTTTTT. Protein: CASSHRDRGRLGELFF.